This T cell receptor beta chain stems from a study of T cells in Graves' hyperthyroidism and ophthalmopathy. About this clonotype itself: The antigen remains undetermined.

Germline CDR1 reads SGHKS; CDR2 reads YYEKEE (reference sequence). The CDR3 is made up of 14 amino acids. Trimming cost V 5 bases and J 9 bases, with 15 bases left between them. Whole-study results and caveats: Ophthalmopathy onset followed model prediction by a median approximately six months.

Amplification of TCR beta CDR3 regions used RNA as the template. The HTBI primer set served for first-round RT-PCR of the TCR CDR3. TCRdb re-called the multiplex PCR reads through MiXCR, storing one row per CDR3 protein. The sample shows more than 600,000 distinct CDR3 sequences, around 17% of them seen only once. No progression to ophthalmopathy during 18 months of follow-up defined stable disease. J is TRBJ1-6 and V is TRBV5-5, with D possibly matching TRBD1 (5 bases). Sequences were obtained from blood. The sequence was collected from a man younger than 30 with Graves' hyperthyroidism. The CDR3, as DNA: TGTGCCAGCAGAGCCCTTGGGGCGGGTTCACCCCTCCACTTT. It yields the protein CASRALGAGSPLHF.